The 4 T cell receptor beta chains given below trace back to one sample, sequenced in a study of blood T cell repertoires in COVID-19. Produced via immunoSEQ multiplex PCR; TCRdb's table is partial and in-frame only. The sample consists of 30,000 to 45,000 clones, around 80% of them appearing once. Sequenced sample: peripheral blood. These receptors were collected from a man between 60 and 75 years old with acute or convalescent COVID-19.

This clone came up once. The rearrangement uses TRBV9 and TRBJ2-7, with 7 nucleotides matching TRBD1. The CDR3 contains 14 residues. Unmatched junction bases numbered 4, after V lost 4 bases and J lost 0 bases. Germline V lookup: CDR1 SGDLS, CDR2 YYNGEE. The CDR3 coding sequence is TGTGCCAGCAGCCCCCGGGACAGCTCCTACGAGCAGTACTTC. Translating it yields CASSPRDSSYEQYF.

The genes are TRBV7-6 and TRBJ2-1; TRBD1 matches at 8 bases. This CDR3 has 15 residues. Trimming took 6 bases from V and 6 from J; bases not matched to a gene: 10. Germline CDR1 and CDR2: SGHVS and FNYEAQ. Written as DNA, the CDR3 is TGTGCCAGCAGGCTGAACAGGGGGATAGGCAATGAGCAGTTCTTC. This translates into CASRLNRGIGNEQFF.

The V gene is TRBV3-1 (or the pseudogene TRBV3-2), the J gene TRBJ1-2; D is ambiguous. CDR1 LGHDT and CDR2 YNNKEL come from the germline V gene (reference sequence). This CDR3 region has 13 residues. The V and J ends lost 4 bases and 1 base respectively, with 7 bases between them. The DNA of the CDR3 is TGTGCCAGCAGCCCTCCGGTTAACTATGGCTACACCTTC. Its translation: CASSPPVNYGYTF.

This clone was detected only a few times. The CDR3 sequence: CASSPQGDTQYF. In nucleotides, the CDR3 is TGTGCCAGCAGCCCCCAGGGGGATACGCAGTATTTT. The chain employs TRBV9 and TRBJ2-3, with a possible D match to TRBD1 (6 bases). The germline CDR1 and CDR2 sequences are SGDLS and YYNGEE. The CDR3 runs 12 residues. Trimming stripped 4 bases from V and 6 bases from J, with 9 bases between. The whole variable domain, filled in from reference TRBV9 and TRBJ2-3, reads DSGVTQTPKHLITATGQRVTLRCSPRSGDLSVYWYQQSLDQGLQFLIQYYNGEERAKGNILERFSAQQFPDLHSELNLSSLELGDSALYFCASSPQGDTQYFGPGTRLTVL.